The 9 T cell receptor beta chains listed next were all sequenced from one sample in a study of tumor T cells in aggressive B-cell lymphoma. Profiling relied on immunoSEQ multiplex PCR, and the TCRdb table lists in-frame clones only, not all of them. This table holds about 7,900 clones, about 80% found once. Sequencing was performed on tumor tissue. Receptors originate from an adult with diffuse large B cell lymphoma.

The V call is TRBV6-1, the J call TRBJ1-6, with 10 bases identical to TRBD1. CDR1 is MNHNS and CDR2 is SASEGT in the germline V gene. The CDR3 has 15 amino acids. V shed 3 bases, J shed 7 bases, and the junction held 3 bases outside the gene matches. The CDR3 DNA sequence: TGTGCCAGCAGTGAGAGACAGGGGGCGAATTCACCCCTCCACTTT. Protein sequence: CASSERQGANSPLHF.

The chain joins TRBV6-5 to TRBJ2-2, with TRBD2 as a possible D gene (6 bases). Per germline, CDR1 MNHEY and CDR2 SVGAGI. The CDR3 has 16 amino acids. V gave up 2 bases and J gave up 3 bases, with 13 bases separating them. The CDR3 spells CASSYGSLADTGELFF. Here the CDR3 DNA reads TGTGCCAGCAGTTACGGCTCACTAGCAGACACCGGGGAGCTGTTTTTT.

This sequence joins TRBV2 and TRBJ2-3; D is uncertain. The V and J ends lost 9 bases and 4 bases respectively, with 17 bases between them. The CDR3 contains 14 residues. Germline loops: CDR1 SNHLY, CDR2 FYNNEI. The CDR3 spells CARTSSSAADTQYF. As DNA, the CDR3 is TGTGCCAGGACTTCGTCTTCGGCGGCAGATACGCAGTATTTT.

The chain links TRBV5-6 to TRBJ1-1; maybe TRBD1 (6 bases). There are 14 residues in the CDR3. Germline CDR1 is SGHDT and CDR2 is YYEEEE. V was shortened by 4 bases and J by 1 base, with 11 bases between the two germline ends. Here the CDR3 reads CASSEGQSNTEAFF. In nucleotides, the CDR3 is TGTGCCAGCAGCGAGGGACAATCGAACACTGAAGCTTTCTTT. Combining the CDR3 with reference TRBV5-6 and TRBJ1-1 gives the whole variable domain DAGVTQSPTHLIKTRGQQVTLRCSPKSGHDTVSWYQQALGQGPQFIFQYYEEEERQRGNFPDRFSGHQFPNYSSELNVNALLLGDSALYLCASSEGQSNTEAFFGQGTRLTVV.

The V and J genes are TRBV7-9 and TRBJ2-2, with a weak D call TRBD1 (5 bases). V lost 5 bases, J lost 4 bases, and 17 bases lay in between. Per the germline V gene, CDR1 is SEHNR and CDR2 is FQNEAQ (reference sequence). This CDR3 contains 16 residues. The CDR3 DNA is TGTGCCAGCAGCGCCAACAGGCGCCGTGGCACCGGGGAGCTGTTTTTT. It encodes CASSANRRRGTGELFF.

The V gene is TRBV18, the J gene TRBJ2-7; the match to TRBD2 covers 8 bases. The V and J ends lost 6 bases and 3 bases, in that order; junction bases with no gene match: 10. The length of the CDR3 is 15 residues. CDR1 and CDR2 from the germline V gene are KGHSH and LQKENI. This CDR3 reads CASSNTGTSNYEQYF. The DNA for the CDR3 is TGTGCCAGCTCGAACACCGGGACTAGTAACTACGAGCAGTACTTC. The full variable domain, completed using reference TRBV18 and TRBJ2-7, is NAGVMQNPRHLVRRRGQEARLRCSPMKGHSHVYWYRQLPEEGLKFMVYLQKENIIDESGMPKERFSAEFPKEGPSILRIQQVVRGDSAAYFCASSNTGTSNYEQYFGPGTRLTVT.

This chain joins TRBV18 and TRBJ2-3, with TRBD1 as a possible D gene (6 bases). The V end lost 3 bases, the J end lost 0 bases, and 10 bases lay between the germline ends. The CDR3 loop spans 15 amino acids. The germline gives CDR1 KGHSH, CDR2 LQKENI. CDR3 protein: CASSPGARSTDTQYF. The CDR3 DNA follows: TGTGCCAGCTCACCGGGGGCGCGGAGCACAGATACGCAGTATTTT.

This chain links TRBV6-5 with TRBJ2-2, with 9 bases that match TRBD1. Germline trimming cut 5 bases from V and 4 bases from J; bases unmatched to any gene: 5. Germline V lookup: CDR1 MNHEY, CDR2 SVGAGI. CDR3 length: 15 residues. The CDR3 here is CASSLGQGITGELFF. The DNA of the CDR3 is TGTGCCAGCAGTCTGGGACAGGGAATCACCGGGGAGCTGTTTTTT.

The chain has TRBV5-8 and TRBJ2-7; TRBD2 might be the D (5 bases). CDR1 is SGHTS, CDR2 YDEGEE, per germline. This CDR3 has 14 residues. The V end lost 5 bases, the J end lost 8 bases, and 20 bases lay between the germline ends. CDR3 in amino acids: CASRTTGTDGQQYF. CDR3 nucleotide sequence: TGTGCCAGCAGGACTACCGGAACTGACGGTCAGCAGTACTTC.